This passage covers 21 T cell receptor beta chains from one sample sequenced in a study of persistence of HIV-infected CD4 T cells. The immunoSEQ assay was version 4, run in survey mode. The table came from immunoSEQ multiplex PCR; TCRdb's copy has only in-frame clones and leaves some out. The sample records around 45,000 clones, 80% to 95% being singletons. This nonspecific control used anti-CD3/anti-CD28 bead stimulation of CD4+ T cells. Responding CD4+ T cells were sorted by upregulation of both CD40 ligand and CD69. The antigens these receptors bind are not known. The sequenced sample was CD4+ T cells sorted from PBMCs after roughly 18-hour stimulation, obtained from a patient who received antiretroviral therapy. The receptor source for this set is an adult man with HIV who was CMV-seropositive.

The rearrangement joins TRBV7-3 to TRBJ2-1; D unclear. This CDR3 is built from 15 residues. Germline V gives CDR1 SGHTA, CDR2 FQGTGA. V dropped 3 bases and J dropped 0 bases, with 9 bases sitting between them. CDR3 sequence: CASSLTRNSYNEQFF. The CDR3 coding sequence is TGTGCCAGCAGCTTGACAAGGAACTCCTACAATGAGCAGTTCTTC.

The chain carries TRBV7-2 and TRBJ2-2; D gene ambiguous. The germline V gene has CDR1 SGHTA and CDR2 FQGNSA. Trimming took 5 bases from V and 7 from J, leaving 11 bases between them. CDR3 length: 13 residues. CDR3: CASSPIGDGELFF. CDR3 in DNA: TGTGCCAGCAGCCCTATAGGAGACGGGGAGCTGTTTTTT.

The chain has TRBV5-1 and TRBJ1-6, with D possibly being TRBD1 (5 bases). Trimming removed 1 base at V and 5 bases at J, with 7 bases between. The CDR3 is 14 residues long. Germline CDR1 reads SGHRS; CDR2 reads YFSETQ. Here the CDR3 DNA reads TGCGCCAGCAGCTTGACAGGTGATAATTCACCCCTCCACTTT. It codes for CASSLTGDNSPLHF.

This chain links TRBV5-8 with TRBJ1-3, with 10 bases that match TRBD1. The CDR3 spans 15 residues. With V trimmed by 6 bases and J by 4 bases, 7 bases remained unmatched. Germline V CDR1 and CDR2: SGHTS, YDEGEE. This CDR3 reads CASTQGTGVGNTIYF. Here the CDR3 DNA reads TGTGCCAGCACCCAAGGGACAGGGGTCGGAAACACCATATATTTT.

This rearrangement joins TRBV7-2 to TRBJ2-2; 7 nucleotides match TRBD1. J lost 3 bases, V lost 6 bases, and 4 bases had no gene match. Germline lookup yields CDR1 SGHTA and CDR2 FQGNSA. The CDR3 contains 14 residues. The CDR3 protein is CASRGDRYTGELFF. Here the CDR3 DNA reads TGTGCCAGCAGGGGGGACAGATACACCGGGGAGCTGTTTTTT. Drawing the rest from reference TRBV7-2 and TRBJ2-2, the complete variable domain is GAGVSQSPSNKVTEKGKDVELRCDPISGHTALYWYRQSLGQGLEFLIYFQGNSAPDKSGLPSDRFSAERTGGSVSTLTIQRTQQEDSAVYLCASRGDRYTGELFFGEGSRLTVL.

A single count supports this clone. The chain combines TRBV6-4 with TRBJ1-1; 7 bases are a match to TRBD1. CDR3 size: 14 residues. With 6 bases clipped from V and 1 base from J, the junction kept 5 bases outside the gene matches. Germline V gene lookup returns CDR1 MRHNA and CDR2 SNTAGT. The CDR3 nucleotides are TGTGCCAGCAGAGCTGGACAGGCGAACACTGAAGCTTTCTTT. The encoded protein is CASRAGQANTEAFF.

This chain uses TRBV5-1 with TRBJ2-7; 8 bases match TRBD2. The CDR3 has 13 residues. In germline, CDR1 is SGHRS, CDR2 YFSETQ. The ends lost 4 bases at V and 3 bases at J; junction bases unmatched: 3. The CDR3: CASSLSGDYEQYF. The CDR3 DNA is TGCGCCAGCAGCCTTAGCGGGGACTACGAGCAGTACTTC.

The chain employs TRBV27 and TRBJ1-6, with 9 bases identical to TRBD1. Germline V CDR1 and CDR2: MNHEY, SMNVEV (reference sequence). The ends lost 8 bases at V and 17 bases at J; junction bases unmatched: 19. The CDR3 has 15 residues. The CDR3 DNA is TGTGCCAGCCAAGCACCGCCACGACAGGGGGGAAGGGTCCACTTT. Amino acid sequence: CASQAPPRQGGRVHF.

This sequence joins TRBV11-2 and TRBJ2-2; no clear D gene. V was pared by 1 base and J by 7 bases, with 7 bases between. CDR1 is SGHAT, CDR2 FQNNGV, per germline. This CDR3 is 13 amino acids long. The CDR3 loop is CASSLVGIGELFF. CDR3 DNA sequence: TGTGCCAGCAGCTTAGTGGGGATCGGGGAGCTGTTTTTT.

The V call is TRBV10-1, the J call TRBJ2-3; 7 bases are shared with TRBD2. Trimming took 7 bases from V and 1 from J; bases not matched to a gene: 5. The CDR3 has 14 amino acids. Per germline, CDR1 WNHNN and CDR2 SYGVQD (reference sequence). The CDR3 DNA follows: TGCGCCAGCAAACCCGCGGGGGGCACAGATACGCAGTATTTT. It encodes CASKPAGGTDTQYF.

V gene TRBV7-9 combines with J gene TRBJ2-1; a possible D gene is TRBD1 (6 bases). V was trimmed by 3 bases and J by 5 bases, leaving 11 bases between them. This CDR3 region has 14 residues. CDR1 is SEHNR and CDR2 is FQNEAQ in the germline V gene (reference sequence). DNA of the CDR3: TGTGCCAGCAGCTTGGACAGTTTTAACAATGAGCAGTTCTTC. Residues: CASSLDSFNNEQFF.

V and J are TRBV20-1 and TRBJ1-3, with 8 bases matching TRBD1. With 3 bases clipped from V and 3 bases from J, the junction kept 4 bases outside the gene matches. The germline V gene encodes CDR1 DFQATT and CDR2 SNEGSKA (reference sequence). There are 14 residues in the CDR3. In nucleotides, the CDR3 is TGCAGTGCTAGTCCAGGGGGCGGTGGAAACACCATATATTTT. Translating it yields CSASPGGGGNTIYF.

This clone was recorded once. This chain links TRBV19 with TRBJ1-4, with TRBD1 matching 7 bases. V shed 5 bases, J shed 5 bases, and the junction held 8 bases outside the gene matches. This CDR3 contains 15 residues. Germline CDR1 and CDR2: LNHDA and SQIVND (reference sequence). The CDR3: CASSPVTGSNEKLFF. CDR3 coding DNA: TGTGCCAGTAGTCCCGTGACAGGGTCGAATGAAAAACTGTTTTTT.

This chain links TRBV10-2 with TRBJ1-1; D is possibly TRBD1 (6 bases). CDR1 is WSHSY, CDR2 SAAADI, per germline. This CDR3 region has 17 residues. The V end lost 0 bases, the J end lost 0 bases, and 14 bases lay between the germline ends. CDR3 region: CASSESAGALMNTEAFF. In DNA form, the CDR3 reads TGCGCCAGCAGTGAGTCGGCAGGGGCACTCATGAACACTGAAGCTTTCTTT.

V gene TRBV5-5 combines with J gene TRBJ2-7; unclear D gene. The CDR3 is 15 residues long. Trimming removed 4 bases from V and 4 bases from J, with 18 bases in between. Germline assignment: CDR1 SGHKS and CDR2 YYEKEE (reference sequence). CDR3 in amino acids: CASSQEVVPPYEQYF. CDR3 in DNA: TGTGCCAGCAGCCAAGAGGTTGTCCCTCCGTACGAGCAGTACTTC. Using reference TRBV5-5 and TRBJ2-7 for the parts outside the CDR3, the full variable domain is DAGVTQSPTHLIKTRGQQVTLRCSPISGHKSVSWYQQVLGQGPQFIFQYYEKEERGRGNFPDRFSARQFPNYSSELNVNALLLGDSALYLCASSQEVVPPYEQYFGPGTRLTVT.

The chain links TRBV6-2 or TRBV6-3 to TRBJ2-7, with unresolved D. Trimming cost V 6 bases and J 5 bases, with 8 bases left between them. CDR3 size: 11 residues. CDR1 MNHEY and CDR2 SVGEGT come from the germline V gene. The CDR3 region is CASSANHEQYF. CDR3 coding DNA: TGTGCCAGCAGCGCCAACCACGAGCAGTACTTC.

This clone has only a few counts. This chain links TRBV6-1 with TRBJ2-7; tentative D call: TRBD1 (6 bases). V was shortened by 3 bases and J by 0 bases, with 12 bases between the two germline ends. In germline, CDR1 is MNHNS, CDR2 SASEGT. The CDR3 spans 15 residues. CDR3 sequence reads: CASSDWGQSSYEQYF. CDR3 DNA sequence: TGTGCCAGCAGTGATTGGGGGCAGAGCTCCTACGAGCAGTACTTC.

V gene TRBV5-1 combines with J gene TRBJ2-7, with D possibly TRBD2 on 6 matching bases. V dropped 0 bases and J dropped 0 bases, with 10 bases sitting between them. Germline V gene data show CDR1 as SGHRS and CDR2 as YFSETQ. The CDR3 length is 15 residues. CDR3 amino acids: CASSLGGGYSYEQYF. The CDR3 DNA follows: TGCGCCAGCAGCTTGGGGGGAGGTTACTCCTACGAGCAGTACTTC.

V gene TRBV2 combines with J gene TRBJ1-5; 7 bases match TRBD1. CDR1 is SNHLY and CDR2 is FYNNEI in the germline V gene. V was clipped by 4 bases and J by 6 bases; unmatched bases: 6. This CDR3 has 14 amino acids. CDR3 region: CASSGTGGAQPQHF. CDR3 nucleotides: TGTGCCAGCAGTGGGACAGGTGGGGCTCAGCCCCAGCATTTT.

The chain is built from TRBV3-1 (or the pseudogene TRBV3-2) and TRBJ2-3, with no clear D. Looked up from germline, CDR1 is LGHDT and CDR2 is YNNKEL (reference sequence). Trimming left V 4 bases short and J 6 bases short, with 5 bases between. This CDR3 has 11 amino acids. CDR3 residues: CASSLGDTQYF. CDR3 coding DNA: TGTGCCAGCAGCCTAGGGGATACGCAGTATTTT.

This chain joins TRBV7-9 and TRBJ2-1; TRBD2 aligns across 9 bases. CDR3 length equals 13 residues. The V and J ends lost 5 bases and 9 bases, in that order; junction bases with no gene match: 5. Germline lookup yields CDR1 SEHNR and CDR2 FQNEAQ (reference sequence). CDR3 region: CASSPTTSGEQFF. DNA of the CDR3: TGTGCCAGCAGCCCCACGACTAGCGGTGAGCAGTTCTTC.